These 18 T cell receptor beta chains share one sample of origin, sequenced in a study of CD4 T cells in relation to SARS-CoV-2 and coronaviruses (dated by TCRdb to about 2021). CD4+ T cells from unexposed donors were collected before the COVID-19 pandemic (2011-2018). Library creation used the immunoSEQ multiplex PCR assay. TCRdb took over this immuneACCESS table, retaining in-frame rearrangements with V and J assigned. Such tables are incomplete; in checked studies, under half of the missing clones stem from an unresolved V gene, and the remainder is unexplained. Within this sample are roughly 68,000 clones, with 93% of them counted one time only. Of the sample, 0.2% to 0.25% is held by the ten largest clones. The sample comprised naive CD4+ T cells from PBMCs. The sample's cell subset or site, from its label and the paper: naive CD4+ T cells isolated by negative enrichment. The source is a human donor in good health.

The rearrangement joins TRBV19 to TRBJ2-2; D unresolved. CDR3 size: 14 residues. Germline V CDR1 and CDR2: LNHDA, SQIVND (reference sequence). Trimming pared 0 bases from V and 3 bases from J, leaving 5 bases between. The CDR3 is CASSIETYTGELFF. CDR3 bases: TGTGCCAGTAGTATAGAGACTTACACCGGGGAGCTGTTTTTT.

The chain is built from TRBV29-1 and TRBJ1-2; TRBD1 is a possible D gene (5 bases). CDR1 is SQVTM and CDR2 is ANQGSEA in the germline V gene. The CDR3 totals 13 residues. The V gene lost 6 bases and the J gene lost 3 bases, with 14 bases spanning the gap. CDR3 sequence: CSVSTGTDYGYTF. Written as DNA, the CDR3 is TGCAGCGTGAGTACCGGGACCGACTATGGCTACACCTTC.

V and J are TRBV19 and TRBJ2-3, with TRBD1 matching 9 bases. Germline assignment: CDR1 LNHDA and CDR2 SQIVND (reference sequence). V lost 6 bases and J lost 2; bases outside the gene matches: 3. The CDR3 is 14 amino acids. DNA for the CDR3: TGTGCCAGTAGGAGGGACAGGGTCACAGATACGCAGTATTTT. Protein: CASRRDRVTDTQYF.

The V and J genes are TRBV5-1 and TRBJ2-3; the D is unclear. This CDR3 contains 12 residues. The V end was cut by 2 bases, the J end by 4 bases, with 5 bases between. From germline, CDR1 is SGHRS and CDR2 YFSETQ. The DNA for the CDR3 is TGCGCCAGCAGCTTTTTAGCAGATACGCAGTATTTT. Amino acids: CASSFLADTQYF.

The chain employs TRBV30 and TRBJ1-3, with 7 bases matching TRBD1. J gave up 2 bases and V 3 bases, and 4 bases lay outside the gene matches. The CDR3 loop spans 14 amino acids. Looked up from germline, CDR1 is GTSNPN and CDR2 is SVGIG (reference sequence). CDR3 DNA: TGTGCCTGGAGCCTCGGGACAGCTGGAAACACCATATATTTT. Protein: CAWSLGTAGNTIYF.

This chain uses TRBV28 with TRBJ1-3; D is ambiguous. The CDR3 spans 15 residues. From germline, CDR1 is MDHEN and CDR2 SYDVKM. V shed 3 bases and J shed 0 bases, with 9 bases lying between them. The CDR3 sequence is CASSLMGYSGNTIYF. The CDR3 DNA reads as TGTGCCAGCAGTTTGATGGGTTACTCTGGAAACACCATATATTTT.

V and J are TRBV24-1 and TRBJ1-2, with D perhaps TRBD1 (6 bases). The CDR3 covers 15 residues. Trimming shortened V by 0 bases and J by 6 bases, and 13 bases separated the two germline ends. Germline CDR1 and CDR2: KGHDR and SFDVKD. The CDR3 bases are TGTGCCACCAGTGATTTGGGTCGGGACATCGATGGCTACACCTTC. This translates into CATSDLGRDIDGYTF.

This clone was seen once. The same CDR3 arises from other DNA sequences in this sample as well. The chain uses TRBV28 and TRBJ2-1, with 8 bases fitting TRBD2. J lost 13 bases, V lost 5 bases, and 10 bases had no gene match. Germline V gene sequence: CDR1 MDHEN, CDR2 SYDVKM. The CDR3 runs to 13 residues. The CDR3 nucleotides read TGTGCCAGCAGTGCGGGACTAGGGAGGGGCCAGTTCTTC. Translation: CASSAGLGRGQFF.

J is TRBJ2-1 and V is TRBV12-3 or TRBV12-4, with 9 bases aligning to TRBD1. The length of the CDR3 is 13 residues. V lost 5 bases and J lost 8; bases outside the gene matches: 4. The CDR3 loop reads CASSLDRGHEQFF. The CDR3 DNA follows: TGTGCCAGCAGTCTGGACAGGGGTCATGAGCAGTTCTTC.

The rearrangement joins TRBV9 to TRBJ1-1, with D unresolved. Germline V gene lookup returns CDR1 SGDLS and CDR2 YYNGEE. This CDR3 has 14 residues. V dropped 0 bases and J dropped 0 bases, with 6 bases sitting between them. The CDR3 is CASSVAVMNTEAFF. The DNA of the CDR3 is TGTGCCAGCAGCGTAGCGGTAATGAACACTGAAGCTTTCTTT.

J is TRBJ1-4 and V is TRBV18; TRBD1 aligns across 7 bases. The junction had 4 bases not matched to a gene; V was cut back by 3 bases and J by 0 bases. Germline lookup yields CDR1 KGHSH and CDR2 LQKENI. CDR3 length: 16 amino acids. CDR3 region: CASSPQGGATNEKLFF. As DNA, the CDR3 is TGTGCCAGCTCACCCCAGGGGGGCGCAACTAATGAAAAACTGTTTTTT. Full variable domain (missing parts from reference TRBV18 and TRBJ1-4): NAGVMQNPRHLVRRRGQEARLRCSPMKGHSHVYWYRQLPEEGLKFMVYLQKENIIDESGMPKERFSAEFPKEGPSILRIQQVVRGDSAAYFCASSPQGGATNEKLFFGSGTQLSVL.

V is TRBV7-9 and J is TRBJ1-1, with D unresolved. The V end lost 5 bases, the J end lost 0 bases, and 1 base lay between the germline ends. Germline values: CDR1 SEHNR, CDR2 FQNEAQ (reference sequence). The CDR3 runs to 11 residues. The CDR3 bases are TGTGCCAGCAGCCTGAACACTGAAGCTTTCTTT. Translating it yields CASSLNTEAFF.

The V call is TRBV5-4, the J call TRBJ2-2; possibly TRBD2 for D (5 bases). V shed 2 bases and J shed 5 bases, with 10 bases lying between them. CDR3 length: 14 residues. In germline, CDR1 is SGHNT, CDR2 YYREEE (reference sequence). CDR3: CASSFTSGTGELFF. For the CDR3, the DNA is TGTGCCAGCAGCTTCACCTCGGGGACCGGGGAGCTGTTTTTT.

This clone was seen just once. The CDR3 nucleotides read TGCGCCAGCAGCTCCCAGGGGGCAACTAATGAAAAACTGTTTTTT. Its protein product is CASSSQGATNEKLFF. The chain has TRBV5-1 and TRBJ1-4; 7 bases map to TRBD1. The V gene end was trimmed by 3 bases and the J gene end by 0 bases; junction bases not matched to a gene: 2. Germline V lookup: CDR1 SGHRS, CDR2 YFSETQ. There are 15 residues in the CDR3.

V usage is TRBV6-2 or TRBV6-3 and J usage is TRBJ1-1; no definite D call. This CDR3 comprises 14 residues. CDR1 is MNHEY and CDR2 is SVGEGT in the germline V gene. V lost 4 bases, J lost 10 bases, and 19 bases lay in between. The CDR3 sequence is CASSFLTSAQVAFF. CDR3 in DNA: TGTGCCAGCAGTTTCCTTACATCCGCCCAGGTAGCTTTCTTT.

V and J are TRBV18 and TRBJ1-2; D possibly corresponds to TRBD1 (6 bases). Looked up from germline, CDR1 is KGHSH and CDR2 is LQKENI. V was trimmed by 2 bases and J by 8 bases, leaving 12 bases between them. CDR3 length: 13 residues. CDR3 sequence reads: CASSPFTGRGYTF. DNA of the CDR3: TGTGCCAGCTCACCATTTACAGGGCGCGGCTACACCTTC. The full variable domain, rest sourced from reference TRBV18 and TRBJ1-2, is NAGVMQNPRHLVRRRGQEARLRCSPMKGHSHVYWYRQLPEEGLKFMVYLQKENIIDESGMPKERFSAEFPKEGPSILRIQQVVRGDSAAYFCASSPFTGRGYTFGSGTRLTVV.

J is TRBJ2-2 and V is TRBV5-1, with D tentatively TRBD1 (6 bases). Trimming left V 4 bases short and J 4 bases short, with 11 bases between. Germline V gene sequence: CDR1 SGHRS, CDR2 YFSETQ. This CDR3 is 14 amino acids long. In nucleotides, the CDR3 is TGCGCCAGCAGCCCACAGGGACCCACCGGGGAGCTGTTTTTT. Its protein is CASSPQGPTGELFF.

The V call is TRBV15, the J call TRBJ2-7, with 8 bases fitting TRBD2. The V gene end was trimmed by 5 bases and the J gene end by 0 bases; junction bases not matched to a gene: 21. The CDR3 is made up of 20 amino acids. Germline lookup yields CDR1 LNHNV and CDR2 YYDKDF (reference sequence). CDR3 nucleotides: TGTGCCACCAGCGCACCACCTGGGGCTAGCGGGTTTCCATTCTCCTACGAGCAGTACTTC. It yields the protein CATSAPPGASGFPFSYEQYF.